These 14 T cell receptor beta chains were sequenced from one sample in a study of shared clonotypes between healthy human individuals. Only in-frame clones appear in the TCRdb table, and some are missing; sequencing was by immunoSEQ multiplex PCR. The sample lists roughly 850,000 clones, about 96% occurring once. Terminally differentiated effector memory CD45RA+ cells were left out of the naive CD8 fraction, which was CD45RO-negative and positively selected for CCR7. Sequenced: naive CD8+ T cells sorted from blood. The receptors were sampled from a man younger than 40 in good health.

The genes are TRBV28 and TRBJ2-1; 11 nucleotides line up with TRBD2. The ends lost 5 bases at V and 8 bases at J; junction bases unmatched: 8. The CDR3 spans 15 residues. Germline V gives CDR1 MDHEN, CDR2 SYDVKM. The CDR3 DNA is TGTGCCAGCAGTCCACTAGCGGGAGACCGCCATGAGCAGTTCTTC. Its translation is CASSPLAGDRHEQFF.

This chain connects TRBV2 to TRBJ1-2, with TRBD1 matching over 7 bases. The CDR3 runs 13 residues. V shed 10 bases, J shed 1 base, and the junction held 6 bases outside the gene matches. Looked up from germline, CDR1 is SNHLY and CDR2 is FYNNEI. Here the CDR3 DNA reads TGTGCCACTGGGGGACAGCTTAACTATGGCTACACCTTC. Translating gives CATGGQLNYGYTF.

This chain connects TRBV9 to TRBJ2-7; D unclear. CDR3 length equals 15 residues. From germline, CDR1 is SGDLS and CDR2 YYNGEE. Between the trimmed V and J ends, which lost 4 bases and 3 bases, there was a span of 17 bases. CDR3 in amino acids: CASSPKSNQNYEQYF. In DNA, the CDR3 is TGTGCCAGCAGCCCTAAAAGCAACCAGAACTACGAGCAGTACTTC.

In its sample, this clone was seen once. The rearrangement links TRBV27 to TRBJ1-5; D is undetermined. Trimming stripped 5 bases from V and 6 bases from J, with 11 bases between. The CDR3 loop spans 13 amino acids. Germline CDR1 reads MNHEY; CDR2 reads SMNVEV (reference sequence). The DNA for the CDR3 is TGTGCCAGCAGTCCGGGAGGGAGTCAGCCCCAGCATTTT. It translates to CASSPGGSQPQHF.

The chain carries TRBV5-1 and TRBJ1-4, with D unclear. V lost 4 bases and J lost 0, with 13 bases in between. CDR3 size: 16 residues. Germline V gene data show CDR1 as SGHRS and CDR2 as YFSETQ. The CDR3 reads CASSPTLTATNEKLFF. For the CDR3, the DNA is TGCGCCAGCAGCCCGACCCTCACAGCAACTAATGAAAAACTGTTTTTT. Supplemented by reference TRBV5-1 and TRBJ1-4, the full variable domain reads KAGVTQTPRYLIKTRGQQVTLSCSPISGHRSVSWYQQTPGQGLQFLFEYFSETQRNKGNFPGRFSGRQFSNSRSEMNVSTLELGDSALYLCASSPTLTATNEKLFFGSGTQLSVL.

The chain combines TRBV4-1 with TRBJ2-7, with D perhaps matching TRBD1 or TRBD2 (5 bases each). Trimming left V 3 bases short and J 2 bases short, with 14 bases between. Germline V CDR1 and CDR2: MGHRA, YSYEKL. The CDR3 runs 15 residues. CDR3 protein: CASSHSGTEAYEQYF. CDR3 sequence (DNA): TGCGCCAGCAGCCATTCCGGGACGGAAGCCTACGAGCAGTACTTC.

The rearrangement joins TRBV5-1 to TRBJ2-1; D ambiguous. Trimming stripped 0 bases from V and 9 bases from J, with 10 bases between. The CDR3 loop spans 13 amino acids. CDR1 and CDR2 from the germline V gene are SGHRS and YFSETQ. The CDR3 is CASSLAYTTEQFF. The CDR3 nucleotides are TGCGCCAGCAGCTTGGCATATACTACTGAGCAGTTCTTC. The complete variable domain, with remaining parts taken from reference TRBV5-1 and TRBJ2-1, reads KAGVTQTPRYLIKTRGQQVTLSCSPISGHRSVSWYQQTPGQGLQFLFEYFSETQRNKGNFPGRFSGRQFSNSRSEMNVSTLELGDSALYLCASSLAYTTEQFFGPGTRLTVL.

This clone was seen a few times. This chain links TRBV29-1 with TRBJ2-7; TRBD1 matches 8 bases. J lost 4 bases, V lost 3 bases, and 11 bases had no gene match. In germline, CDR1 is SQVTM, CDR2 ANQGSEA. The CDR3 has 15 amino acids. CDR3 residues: CSVEKMGQEKYEQYF. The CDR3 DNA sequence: TGCAGCGTTGAGAAAATGGGACAGGAGAAATACGAGCAGTACTTC.

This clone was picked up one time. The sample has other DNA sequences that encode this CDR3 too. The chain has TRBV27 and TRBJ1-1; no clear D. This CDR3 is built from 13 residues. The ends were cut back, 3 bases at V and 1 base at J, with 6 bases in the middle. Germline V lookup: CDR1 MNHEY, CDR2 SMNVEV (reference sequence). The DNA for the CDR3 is TGTGCCAGCAGTTTGGGCCAGAACACTGAAGCTTTCTTT. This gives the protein CASSLGQNTEAFF.

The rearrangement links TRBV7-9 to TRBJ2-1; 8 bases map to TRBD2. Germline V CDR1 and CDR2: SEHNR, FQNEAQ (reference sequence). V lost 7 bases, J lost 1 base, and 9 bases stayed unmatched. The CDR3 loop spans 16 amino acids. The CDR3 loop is CASNPSSGRSYNEQFF. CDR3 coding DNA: TGTGCCAGCAACCCCTCGAGCGGGAGATCCTACAATGAGCAGTTCTTC.

The DNA of the CDR3 is TGCGCCAGCAGCCAGGGGGCGGAGGACACTGAAGCTTTCTTT. This translates into CASSQGAEDTEAFF. This chain connects TRBV5-1 to TRBJ1-1; TRBD1 agrees at 8 bases. CDR1 and CDR2 (germline): SGHRS, YFSETQ. The CDR3 contains 14 residues. V was clipped by 4 bases and J by 3 bases; unmatched bases: 5.

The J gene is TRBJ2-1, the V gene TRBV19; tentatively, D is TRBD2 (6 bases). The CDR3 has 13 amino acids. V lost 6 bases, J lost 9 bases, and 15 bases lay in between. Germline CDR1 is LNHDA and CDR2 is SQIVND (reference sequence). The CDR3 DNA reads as TGTGCCAGTAGCCCCCTCGGGGGAGTTGAGCAGTTCTTC. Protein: CASSPLGGVEQFF.

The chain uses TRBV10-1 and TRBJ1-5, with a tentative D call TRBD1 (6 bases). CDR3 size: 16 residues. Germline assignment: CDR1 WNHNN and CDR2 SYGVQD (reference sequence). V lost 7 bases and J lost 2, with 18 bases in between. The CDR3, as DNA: TGCGCCAGCAAAGGTAGGTGGGGGCGTTGCAATCAGCCCCAGCATTTT. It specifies CASKGRWGRCNQPQHF.

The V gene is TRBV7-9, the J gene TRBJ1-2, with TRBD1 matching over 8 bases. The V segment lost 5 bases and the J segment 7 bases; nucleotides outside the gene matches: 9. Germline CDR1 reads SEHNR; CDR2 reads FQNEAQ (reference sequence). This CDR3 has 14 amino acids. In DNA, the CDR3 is TGTGCCAGCAGCCCCGTTGAGGACAGGGTTGGCTACACCTTC. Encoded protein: CASSPVEDRVGYTF.